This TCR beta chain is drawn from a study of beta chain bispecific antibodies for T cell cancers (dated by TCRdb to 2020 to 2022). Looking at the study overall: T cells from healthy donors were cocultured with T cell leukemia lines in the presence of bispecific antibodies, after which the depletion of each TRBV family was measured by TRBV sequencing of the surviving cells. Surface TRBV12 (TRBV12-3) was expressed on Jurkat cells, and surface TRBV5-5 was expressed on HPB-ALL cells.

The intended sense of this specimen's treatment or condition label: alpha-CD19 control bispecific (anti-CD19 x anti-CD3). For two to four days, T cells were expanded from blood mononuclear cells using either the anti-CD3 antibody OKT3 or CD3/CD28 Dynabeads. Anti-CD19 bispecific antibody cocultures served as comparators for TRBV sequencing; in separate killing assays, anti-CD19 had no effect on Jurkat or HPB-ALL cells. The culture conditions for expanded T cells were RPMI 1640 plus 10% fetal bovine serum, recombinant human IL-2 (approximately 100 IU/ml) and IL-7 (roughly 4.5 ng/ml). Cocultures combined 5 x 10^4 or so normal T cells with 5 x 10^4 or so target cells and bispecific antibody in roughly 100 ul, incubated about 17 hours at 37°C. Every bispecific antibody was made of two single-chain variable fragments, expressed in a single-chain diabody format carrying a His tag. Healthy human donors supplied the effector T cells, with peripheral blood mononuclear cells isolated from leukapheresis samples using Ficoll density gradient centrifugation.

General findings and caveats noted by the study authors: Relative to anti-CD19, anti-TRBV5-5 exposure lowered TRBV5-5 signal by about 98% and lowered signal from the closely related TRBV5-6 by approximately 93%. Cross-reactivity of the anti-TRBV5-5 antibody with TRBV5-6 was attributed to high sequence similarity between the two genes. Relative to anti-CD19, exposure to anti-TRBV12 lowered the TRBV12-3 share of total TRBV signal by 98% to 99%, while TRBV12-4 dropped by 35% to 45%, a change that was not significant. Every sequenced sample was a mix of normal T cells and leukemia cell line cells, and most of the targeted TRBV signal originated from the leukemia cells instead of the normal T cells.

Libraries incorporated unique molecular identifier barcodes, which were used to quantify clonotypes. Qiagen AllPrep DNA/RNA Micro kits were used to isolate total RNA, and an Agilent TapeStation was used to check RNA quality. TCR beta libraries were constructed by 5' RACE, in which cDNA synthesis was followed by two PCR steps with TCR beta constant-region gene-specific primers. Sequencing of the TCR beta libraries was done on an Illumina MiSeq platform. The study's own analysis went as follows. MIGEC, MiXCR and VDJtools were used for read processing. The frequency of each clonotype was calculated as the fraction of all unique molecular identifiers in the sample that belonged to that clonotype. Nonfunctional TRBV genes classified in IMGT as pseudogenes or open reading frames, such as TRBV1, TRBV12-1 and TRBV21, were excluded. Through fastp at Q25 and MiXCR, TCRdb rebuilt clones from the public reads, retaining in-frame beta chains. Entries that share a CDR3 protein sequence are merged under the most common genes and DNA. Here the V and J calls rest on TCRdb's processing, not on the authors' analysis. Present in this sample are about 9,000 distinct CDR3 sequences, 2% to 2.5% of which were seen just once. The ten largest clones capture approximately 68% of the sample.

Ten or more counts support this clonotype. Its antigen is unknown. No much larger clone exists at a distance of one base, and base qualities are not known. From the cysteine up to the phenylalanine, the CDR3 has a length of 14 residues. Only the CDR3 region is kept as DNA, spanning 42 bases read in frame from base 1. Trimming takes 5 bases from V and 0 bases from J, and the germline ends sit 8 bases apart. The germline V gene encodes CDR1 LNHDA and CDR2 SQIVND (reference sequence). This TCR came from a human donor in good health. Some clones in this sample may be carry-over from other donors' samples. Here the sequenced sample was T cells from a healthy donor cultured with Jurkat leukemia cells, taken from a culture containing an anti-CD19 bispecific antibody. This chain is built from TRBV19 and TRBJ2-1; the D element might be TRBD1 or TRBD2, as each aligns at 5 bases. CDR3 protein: CASSFGGSYNEQFF. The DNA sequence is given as TGTGCCAGTAGTTTTGGGGGCTCCTACAATGAGCAGTTCTTC.